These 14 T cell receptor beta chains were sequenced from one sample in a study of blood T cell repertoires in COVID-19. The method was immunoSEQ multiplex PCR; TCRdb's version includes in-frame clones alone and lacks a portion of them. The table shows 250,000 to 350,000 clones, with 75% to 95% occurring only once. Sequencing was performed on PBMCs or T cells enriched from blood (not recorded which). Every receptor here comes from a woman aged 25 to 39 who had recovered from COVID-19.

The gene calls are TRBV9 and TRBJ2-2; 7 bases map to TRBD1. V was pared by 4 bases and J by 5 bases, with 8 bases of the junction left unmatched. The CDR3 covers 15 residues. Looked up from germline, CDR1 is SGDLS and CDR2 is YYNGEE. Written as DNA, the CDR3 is TGTGCCAGCAGCCCCACCCCGACAGGGACCGGGGAGCTGTTTTTT. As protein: CASSPTPTGTGELFF.

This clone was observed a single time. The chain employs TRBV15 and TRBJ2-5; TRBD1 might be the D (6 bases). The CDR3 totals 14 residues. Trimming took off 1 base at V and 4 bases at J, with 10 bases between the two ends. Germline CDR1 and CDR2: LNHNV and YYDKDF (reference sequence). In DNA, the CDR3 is TGTGCCACCAGCAGAGGGACAGCTACAGAGACCCAGTACTTC. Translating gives CATSRGTATETQYF.

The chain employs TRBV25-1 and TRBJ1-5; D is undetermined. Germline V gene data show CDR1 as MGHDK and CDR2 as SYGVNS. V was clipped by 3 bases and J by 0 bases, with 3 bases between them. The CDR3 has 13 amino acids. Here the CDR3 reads CASSDGSNQPQHF. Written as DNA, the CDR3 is TGTGCCAGCAGTGACGGTAGCAATCAGCCCCAGCATTTT. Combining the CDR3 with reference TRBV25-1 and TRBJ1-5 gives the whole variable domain EADIYQTPRYLVIGTGKKITLECSQTMGHDKMYWYQQDPGMELHLIHYSYGVNSTEKGDLSSESTVSRIRTEHFPLTLESARPSHTSQYLCASSDGSNQPQHFGDGTRLSIL.

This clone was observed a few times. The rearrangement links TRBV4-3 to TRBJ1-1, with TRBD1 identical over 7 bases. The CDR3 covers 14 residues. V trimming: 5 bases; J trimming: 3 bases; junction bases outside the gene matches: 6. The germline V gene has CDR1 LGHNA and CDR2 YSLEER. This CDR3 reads CASSDQTGDTEAFF. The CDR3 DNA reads TGCGCCAGCAGCGATCAAACAGGGGACACTGAAGCTTTCTTT.

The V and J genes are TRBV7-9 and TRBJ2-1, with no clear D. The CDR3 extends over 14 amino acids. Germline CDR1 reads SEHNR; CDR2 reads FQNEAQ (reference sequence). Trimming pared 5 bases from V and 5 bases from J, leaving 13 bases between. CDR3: CASSAPTLDNEQFF. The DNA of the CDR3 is TGTGCCAGCAGCGCACCAACTCTGGACAATGAGCAGTTCTTC.

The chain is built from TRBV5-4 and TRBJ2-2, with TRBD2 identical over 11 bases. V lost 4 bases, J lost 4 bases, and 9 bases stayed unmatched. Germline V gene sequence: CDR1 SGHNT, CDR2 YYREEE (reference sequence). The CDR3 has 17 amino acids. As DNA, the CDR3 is TGTGCCAGCAGCCATGAAGCTAGCGGGAGGCCCACCGGGGAGCTGTTTTTT. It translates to CASSHEASGRPTGELFF. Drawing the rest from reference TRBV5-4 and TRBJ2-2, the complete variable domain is ETGVTQSPTHLIKTRGQQVTLRCSSQSGHNTVSWYQQALGQGPQFIFQYYREEENGRGNFPPRFSGLQFPNYSSELNVNALELDDSALYLCASSHEASGRPTGELFFGEGSRLTVL.

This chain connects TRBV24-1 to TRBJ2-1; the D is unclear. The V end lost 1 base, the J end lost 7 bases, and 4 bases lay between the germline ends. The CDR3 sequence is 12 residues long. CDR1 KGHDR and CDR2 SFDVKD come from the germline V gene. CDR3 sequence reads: CATSDFRNEQFF. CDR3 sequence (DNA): TGTGCCACCAGTGATTTCCGGAATGAGCAGTTCTTC.

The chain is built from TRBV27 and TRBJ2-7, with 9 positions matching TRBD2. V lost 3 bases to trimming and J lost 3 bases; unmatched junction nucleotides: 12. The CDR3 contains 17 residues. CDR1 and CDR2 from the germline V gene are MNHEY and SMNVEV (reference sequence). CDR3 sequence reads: CASSLRLAGNSGYEQYF. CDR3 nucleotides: TGTGCCAGCAGTTTGAGGCTAGCGGGAAACAGCGGCTACGAGCAGTACTTC.

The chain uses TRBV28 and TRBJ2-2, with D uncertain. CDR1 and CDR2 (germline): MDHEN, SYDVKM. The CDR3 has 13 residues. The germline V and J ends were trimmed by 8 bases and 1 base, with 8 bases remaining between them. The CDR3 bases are TGTGCCAGCTACTCCCAGAACACCGGGGAGCTGTTTTTT. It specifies CASYSQNTGELFF.

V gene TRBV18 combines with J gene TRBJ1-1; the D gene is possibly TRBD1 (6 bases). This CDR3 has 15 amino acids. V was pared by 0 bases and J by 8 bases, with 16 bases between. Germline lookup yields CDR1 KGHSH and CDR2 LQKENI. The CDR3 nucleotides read TGTGCCAGCTCACCACCGGGACACTACTTAGGGGAAGCTTTCTTT. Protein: CASSPPGHYLGEAFF.

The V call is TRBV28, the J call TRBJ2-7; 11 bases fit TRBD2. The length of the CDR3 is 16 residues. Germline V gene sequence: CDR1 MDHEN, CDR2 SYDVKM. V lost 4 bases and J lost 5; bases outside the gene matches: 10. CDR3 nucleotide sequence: TGTGCCAGCAGTTCCTACATAGCGGGAGGGTTCAACGAGCAGTACTTC. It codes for CASSSYIAGGFNEQYF.

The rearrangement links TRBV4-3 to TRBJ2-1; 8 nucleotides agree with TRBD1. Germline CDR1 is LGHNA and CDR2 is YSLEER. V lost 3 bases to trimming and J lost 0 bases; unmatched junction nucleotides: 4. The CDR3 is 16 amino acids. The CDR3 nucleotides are TGCGCCAGCAGCCACCTGACAGGGGACTCCTACAATGAGCAGTTCTTC. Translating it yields CASSHLTGDSYNEQFF.

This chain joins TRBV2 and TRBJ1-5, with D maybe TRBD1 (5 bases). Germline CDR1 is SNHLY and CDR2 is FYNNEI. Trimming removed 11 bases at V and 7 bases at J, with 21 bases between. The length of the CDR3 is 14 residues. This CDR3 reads CAFSNWGVKQPQHF. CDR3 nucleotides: TGTGCCTTCTCTAACTGGGGGGTTAAGCAGCCCCAGCATTTT.

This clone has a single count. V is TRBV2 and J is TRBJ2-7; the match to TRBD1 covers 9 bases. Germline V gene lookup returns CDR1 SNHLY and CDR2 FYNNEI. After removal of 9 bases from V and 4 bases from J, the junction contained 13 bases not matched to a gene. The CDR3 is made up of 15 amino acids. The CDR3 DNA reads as TGTGCCAGTAAAGCACAGGGGGCGGGGGTATACGAGCAGTACTTC. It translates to CASKAQGAGVYEQYF.